One sample yielded the 28 T cell receptor beta chains listed below, sequenced in a study of cytomegalovirus exposure and HLA in healthy donors. It was with 60 Vbeta and 13 Jbeta primers that the PCR ran. Only in-frame clones appear in the TCRdb table, and some are missing; sequencing was by immunoSEQ multiplex PCR. Here the sample table reports about 130,000 clones. The source material was PBMCs. The source is a man younger than 30 in good health and CMV-seronegative.

J is TRBJ1-1 and V is TRBV5-4; TRBD1 might be the D (5 bases). The V gene lost 4 bases and the J gene lost 0 bases, with 10 bases spanning the gap. Germline V gene sequence: CDR1 SGHNT, CDR2 YYREEE (reference sequence). The CDR3 contains 14 residues. The CDR3 DNA reads as TGTGCCAGCAGCAGGGGCGGATTGAACACTGAAGCTTTCTTT. It specifies CASSRGGLNTEAFF. The whole variable domain, filled in from reference TRBV5-4 and TRBJ1-1, reads ETGVTQSPTHLIKTRGQQVTLRCSSQSGHNTVSWYQQALGQGPQFIFQYYREEENGRGNFPPRFSGLQFPNYSSELNVNALELDDSALYLCASSRGGLNTEAFFGQGTRLTVV.

The DNA of the CDR3 is TGTGCCTGGAGTGTAGGGGTGAACACTGAAGCTTTCTTT. This sequence encodes CAWSVGVNTEAFF. This chain links TRBV30 with TRBJ1-1; D is possibly TRBD1 (5 bases). CDR1 and CDR2 from the germline V gene are GTSNPN and SVGIG (reference sequence). This CDR3 region has 13 residues. Deletions cut 0 bases from V and 0 bases from J, with 5 bases between. The full variable domain, completed using reference TRBV30 and TRBJ1-1, is SQTIHQWPATLVQPVGSPLSLECTVEGTSNPNLYWYRQAAGRGLQLLFYSVGIGQISSEVPQNLSASRPQDRQFILSSKKLLLSDSGFYLCAWSVGVNTEAFFGQGTRLTVV.

This chain connects TRBV6-5 to TRBJ1-3; perhaps TRBD1 as D (6 bases). The CDR3 spans 15 residues. Trimming left V 6 bases short and J 8 bases short, with 20 bases between. CDR1 and CDR2 (germline): MNHEY, SVGAGI. CDR3 in amino acids: CASRPNRARGDTIYF. The CDR3 DNA reads TGTGCCAGCAGACCCAACAGGGCCCGAGGGGACACCATATATTTT.

The chain uses TRBV7-3 and TRBJ2-6; D unclear. V dropped 5 bases and J dropped 0 bases, with 8 bases sitting between them. CDR1 is SGHTA and CDR2 is FQGTGA in the germline V gene. The CDR3 is 15 residues long. Here the CDR3 reads CASSPQSSGANVLTF. The CDR3 region has the DNA TGTGCCAGCAGCCCCCAATCCTCTGGGGCCAACGTCCTGACTTTC.

The gene calls are TRBV9 and TRBJ2-3, with D possibly matching TRBD2 (7 bases). V lost 0 bases and J 5 bases, leaving 13 bases between the germline ends. Germline V gives CDR1 SGDLS, CDR2 YYNGEE. This CDR3 spans 15 amino acids. The CDR3 loop reads CASSVVGGPKDTQYF. In nucleotides, the CDR3 is TGTGCCAGCAGCGTAGTGGGGGGGCCGAAAGATACGCAGTATTTT.

The chain uses TRBV19 and TRBJ1-5; 9 bases are shared with TRBD1. The CDR3 runs 16 residues. CDR1 is LNHDA, CDR2 SQIVND, per germline (reference sequence). After removal of 6 bases from V and 7 bases from J, the junction contained 13 bases not matched to a gene. CDR3 bases: TGTGCCAGTAGAACGACGGGACAGGGTATACAGCAGCCCCAGCATTTT. This encodes CASRTTGQGIQQPQHF. The complete variable domain, with remaining parts taken from reference TRBV19 and TRBJ1-5, reads DGGITQSPKYLFRKEGQNVTLSCEQNLNHDAMYWYRQDPGQGLRLIYYSQIVNDFQKGDIAEGYSVSREKKESFPLTVTSAQKNPTAFYLCASRTTGQGIQQPQHFGDGTRLSIL.

The chain carries TRBV5-1 and TRBJ2-7; 10 nucleotides agree with TRBD2. Germline CDR1 and CDR2: SGHRS and YFSETQ. Trimming cost V 4 bases and J 2 bases; bases outside gene matches: 6. This CDR3 comprises 15 residues. This chain's CDR3 is CASSPRTSGAYEQYF. In nucleotides, the CDR3 is TGCGCCAGCAGCCCTAGGACTAGCGGCGCCTACGAGCAGTACTTC.

The chain couples TRBV5-1 to TRBJ2-7; TRBD2 agrees at 10 bases. Germline V gene sequence: CDR1 SGHRS, CDR2 YFSETQ. There are 18 residues in the CDR3. V was clipped by 0 bases and J by 6 bases; unmatched bases: 15. CDR3 amino acids: CASSLASGSNLLMGEQYF. The CDR3 DNA is TGCGCCAGCAGCTTGGCTAGCGGGAGTAATCTTCTTATGGGCGAGCAGTACTTC.

Written as DNA, the CDR3 is TGTGCCAGCAGCCCCGGAGCAGGGGTTAATCAGCCCCAGCATTTT. Protein: CASSPGAGVNQPQHF. The rearrangement joins TRBV5-4 to TRBJ1-5; TRBD1 might be the D (6 bases). The V gene lost 4 bases and the J gene lost 4 bases, with 15 bases spanning the gap. Looked up from germline, CDR1 is SGHNT and CDR2 is YYREEE (reference sequence). The CDR3 consists of 15 residues.

J is TRBJ1-1 and V is TRBV9; the D is unclear. This CDR3 is 15 amino acids long. Per germline, CDR1 SGDLS and CDR2 YYNGEE. V was trimmed by 1 base and J by 10 bases, leaving 20 bases between them. CDR3 DNA sequence: TGTGCCAGCAGCGTAAGCGGGGAGGGTAAAAAGGGAGCTTTCTTT. It yields the protein CASSVSGEGKKGAFF.

The rearrangement joins TRBV6-1 to TRBJ1-2, with 7 bases that match TRBD1. V shed 0 bases, J shed 5 bases, and the junction held 12 bases outside the gene matches. Germline CDR1 reads MNHNS; CDR2 reads SASEGT. The CDR3 runs 17 residues. The CDR3 nucleotides are TGTGCCAGCAGTGAAGCGACTACGGACAGGCGCCTATATGGCTACACCTTC. This codes for CASSEATTDRRLYGYTF.

V gene TRBV5-6 combines with J gene TRBJ2-2; perhaps TRBD2 as D (5 bases). V dropped 0 bases and J dropped 0 bases, with 6 bases sitting between them. The germline V gene encodes CDR1 SGHDT and CDR2 YYEEEE. This CDR3 has 15 residues. This CDR3 reads CASSLAGSNTGELFF. In DNA form, the CDR3 reads TGTGCCAGCAGCTTGGCGGGATCGAACACCGGGGAGCTGTTTTTT.

CDR3 in amino acids: CASIPASGSYNEQFF. As DNA, the CDR3 is TGTGCCAGCATCCCGGCTAGCGGGAGTTACAATGAGCAGTTCTTC. The J gene is TRBJ2-1, the V gene TRBV6-5; 10 bases are shared with TRBD2. The germline V gene encodes CDR1 MNHEY and CDR2 SVGAGI. The CDR3 consists of 15 residues. Trimming took 7 bases from V and 4 from J; bases not matched to a gene: 7.

V and J are TRBV20-1 and TRBJ2-5, with D unresolved. The V end lost 0 bases, the J end lost 4 bases, and 3 bases lay between the germline ends. CDR1 and CDR2 (germline): DFQATT, SNEGSKA (reference sequence). This CDR3 has 11 residues. CDR3 loop: CSAREAETQYF. CDR3 coding DNA: TGCAGTGCTAGAGAGGCAGAGACCCAGTACTTC.

V is TRBV6-5 and J is TRBJ2-7; D might be TRBD2 (6 bases). Trimming removed 0 bases from V and 2 bases from J, with 11 bases in between. Germline CDR1 and CDR2: MNHEY and SVGAGI. The CDR3 is 15 amino acids. CDR3 coding DNA: TGTGCCAGCAGTTACTCGACGGGAGCGGCCTACGAGCAGTACTTC. Its protein is CASSYSTGAAYEQYF.

This chain joins TRBV5-1 and TRBJ1-1, with D tentatively TRBD1 (5 bases). V was trimmed by 3 bases and J by 4 bases, leaving 10 bases between them. Germline values: CDR1 SGHRS, CDR2 YFSETQ. The CDR3 totals 13 residues. This chain's CDR3 is CASSSQQVTEAFF. For the CDR3, the DNA is TGCGCCAGCAGCTCCCAACAGGTCACTGAAGCTTTCTTT. Filled out from reference TRBV5-1 and TRBJ1-1, the complete variable domain reads KAGVTQTPRYLIKTRGQQVTLSCSPISGHRSVSWYQQTPGQGLQFLFEYFSETQRNKGNFPGRFSGRQFSNSRSEMNVSTLELGDSALYLCASSSQQVTEAFFGQGTRLTVV.

The chain links TRBV7-9 to TRBJ2-5; 7 nucleotides align to TRBD2. The CDR3 is made up of 13 amino acids. From germline, CDR1 is SEHNR and CDR2 FQNEAQ (reference sequence). J lost 5 bases, V lost 5 bases, and 5 bases had no gene match. CDR3 nucleotide sequence: TGTGCCAGCAGCCAGCGGGACCTTGAGACCCAGTACTTC. Translating it yields CASSQRDLETQYF.

The V gene is TRBV5-1, the J gene TRBJ2-6, with D perhaps TRBD2 (6 bases). Looked up from germline, CDR1 is SGHRS and CDR2 is YFSETQ. V lost 4 bases to trimming and J lost 4 bases, with 9 bases between them. This CDR3 contains 14 residues. The chain's CDR3 is CASSGGPGANVLTF. CDR3 bases: TGCGCCAGCAGCGGAGGGCCCGGGGCCAACGTCCTGACTTTC.

The chain has TRBV27 and TRBJ2-2; 10 bases fit TRBD1. The CDR3 has 15 residues. The V and J ends lost 6 bases and 3 bases, in that order; junction bases with no gene match: 4. Germline CDR1 reads MNHEY; CDR2 reads SMNVEV (reference sequence). The CDR3, as DNA: TGTGCCAGCAGGATCGGGACAGGGGACACCGGGGAGCTGTTTTTT. It yields the protein CASRIGTGDTGELFF.

The gene calls are TRBV27 and TRBJ2-7; 8 nucleotides match TRBD1. Germline V gene sequence: CDR1 MNHEY, CDR2 SMNVEV (reference sequence). The CDR3 totals 14 residues. J was trimmed by 4 bases and V by 3 bases; bases with no gene match: 5. The CDR3 region has the DNA TGTGCCAGCAGTTTTCAATACAGGGGGTACGAGCAGTACTTC. Translating it yields CASSFQYRGYEQYF.

The chain has TRBV23-1 and TRBJ2-6; D is perhaps TRBD1 (5 bases). TRBV23-1 is treated as an ORF (open reading frame) with a function not yet certain. The CDR3 consists of 19 residues. Trimming took off 2 bases at V and 1 base at J, with 18 bases between the two ends. CDR3 bases: TGCGCCAGCAGTCAACCCCGTTCAGGGTTCTGTTCTGGGGCCAACGTCCTGACTTTC. This encodes CASSQPRSGFCSGANVLTF.

The chain employs TRBV19 and TRBJ1-2; D perhaps matches TRBD1 (5 bases). The CDR3 is 12 amino acids. Germline loops: CDR1 LNHDA, CDR2 SQIVND (reference sequence). Between the trimmed V and J ends, which lost 5 bases and 5 bases, there was a span of 9 bases. The CDR3 spells CASSAGIYGYTF. The CDR3 DNA sequence: TGTGCCAGTAGTGCAGGGATATATGGCTACACCTTC.

This sequence joins TRBV7-8 and TRBJ1-3, with D possibly TRBD1 on 5 matching bases. The CDR3 loop spans 13 amino acids. Germline CDR1 is SGHVS and CDR2 is FQNEAQ. The V end was cut by 4 bases, the J end by 3 bases, with 7 bases between. The chain's CDR3 is CASSSGVGNTIYF. CDR3 DNA: TGTGCCAGCAGCTCGGGGGTTGGAAACACCATATATTTT.

The genes are TRBV6-5 and TRBJ2-4; D call uncertain. This CDR3 has 14 residues. Germline CDR1 is MNHEY and CDR2 is SVGAGI. Between the trimmed V and J ends, which lost 6 bases and 0 bases, there was a span of 9 bases. The CDR3 reads CASSPSLAKNIQYF. The CDR3 DNA reads as TGTGCCAGCAGCCCCTCCCTAGCCAAAAACATTCAGTACTTC.

The V gene is TRBV5-1, the J gene TRBJ2-4; the match to TRBD2 covers 7 bases. Germline V gene lookup returns CDR1 SGHRS and CDR2 YFSETQ. This CDR3 is built from 14 residues. The V segment lost 6 bases and the J segment 7 bases; nucleotides outside the gene matches: 10. The CDR3 DNA reads TGCGCCAGCACTATCGCGGGGGAGAGTAACATTCAGTACTTC. Encoded protein: CASTIAGESNIQYF.

The chain couples TRBV10-1 to TRBJ1-5, with TRBD1 as a possible D gene (5 bases). Germline assignment: CDR1 WNHNN and CDR2 SYGVQD (reference sequence). V was trimmed by 7 bases and J by 3 bases, leaving 28 bases between them. The CDR3 is 19 amino acids. The CDR3: CASTSSTGQHWGDNQPQHF. In DNA, the CDR3 is TGCGCCAGCACTTCTTCTACTGGGCAACATTGGGGGGACAATCAGCCCCAGCATTTT.

This rearrangement joins TRBV14 to TRBJ2-5; the match to TRBD1 covers 7 bases. The V gene end was trimmed by 4 bases and the J gene end by 3 bases; junction bases not matched to a gene: 11. The CDR3 loop spans 16 amino acids. Germline V lookup: CDR1 SGHDN, CDR2 FVKESK. The CDR3 DNA reads TGTGCCAGCAGCCCCCCGACCGGGACAGCAAAAGAGACCCAGTACTTC. Translated, it gives CASSPPTGTAKETQYF.

The chain combines TRBV10-3 with TRBJ2-7; D is uncertain. This CDR3 is 14 amino acids long. The germline CDR1 and CDR2 sequences are ENHRY and SYGVKD. V gave up 2 bases and J gave up 5 bases, with 13 bases separating them. The CDR3 loop is CAISEDLVDDEQYF. The CDR3 bases are TGTGCCATCAGTGAGGACTTGGTAGATGACGAGCAGTACTTC.